This entry features one T cell receptor (beta chain) sequence. Antigen unknown. This may come from a read error, since a much larger clone is one base off. The CDR3 has 16 amino acids. Per germline, CDR1 SEHNR and CDR2 FQNEAQ (reference sequence). These data belong to a study of molecular identifiers for immune sequencing clone quantification. Study as a whole: Replicate experiments took RNA from about 21,000 or 97,000 naive CD8 cells, divided it five ways and sequenced four. The study, taken as a whole, reports: The study found clones above 20 RNA copies held over 98% of effector molecules and under 1% in naive cells.

Using 10%, 30% or 50% RNA, naive CD8 libraries were derived from roughly 20,000 to 1,000,000 sorted cells. The bulk TCR libraries were made with methods described before and with listed TCR primers. TCRdb re-called the PCR reads through MiXCR, storing one row per CDR3 protein. The sample holds 50,000 or so distinct CDR3 sequences, about 23% seen once. The sequencing input was naive CD8+ T cells from blood, with Jurkat cell RNA spiked in. Noted subset: FACS-sorted CD8+CD4-CCR7+CD45RA+ naive T cells. This TCR was recovered from a human donor in good health. Some libraries in this study had Jurkat cell RNA spiked in. This chain uses TRBV7-9 with TRBJ1-3; D is unresolved. CDR3 residues: CASSSRPVSSGNSIYF. In DNA form, the CDR3 reads TGTGCCAGCAGCTCCCGCCCAGTGTCCTCTGGAAACTCCATATATTTT.